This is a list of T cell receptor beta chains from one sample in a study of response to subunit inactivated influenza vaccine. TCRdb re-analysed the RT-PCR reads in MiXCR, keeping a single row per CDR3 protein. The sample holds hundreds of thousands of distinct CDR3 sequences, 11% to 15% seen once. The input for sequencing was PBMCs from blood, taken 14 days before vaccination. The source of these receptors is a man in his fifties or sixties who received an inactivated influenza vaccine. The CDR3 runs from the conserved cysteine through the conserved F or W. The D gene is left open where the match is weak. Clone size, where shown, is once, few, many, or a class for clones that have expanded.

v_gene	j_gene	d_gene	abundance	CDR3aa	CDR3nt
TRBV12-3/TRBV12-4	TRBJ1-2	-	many	CASSSAGTPWTYGYTF	TGTGCCAGCAGTTCCGCCGGGACACCCTGGACCTATGGCTACACCTTC
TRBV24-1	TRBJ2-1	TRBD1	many	CATSDTGTGRFF	TGTGCCACCAGTGATACCGGGACAGGGCGGTTCTTC
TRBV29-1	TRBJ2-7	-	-	CSVKGLVSTVPYEQYF	TGCAGCGTAAAAGGGCTTGTCTCCACGGTACCCTACGAGCAGTACTTC
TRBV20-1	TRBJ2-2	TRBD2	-	CSAFRLAPNTGELFF	TGCAGTGCTTTCAGACTAGCGCCGAACACCGGGGAGCTGTTTTTT
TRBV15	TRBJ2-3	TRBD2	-	CATSRGAGGSTDTQYF	TGTGCCACCAGCAGAGGGGCGGGAGGTAGCACAGATACGCAGTATTTT
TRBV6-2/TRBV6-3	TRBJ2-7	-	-	CASSYPQTGPLEQYF	TGTGCCAGCAGTTACCCCCAGACAGGTCCCCTGGAGCAGTACTTC
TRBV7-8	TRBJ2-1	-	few	CASSLYSAGEQFF	TGTGCCAGCAGCTTGTACTCCGCTGGTGAGCAGTTCTTC
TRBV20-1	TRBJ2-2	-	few	CSARNRGWYPSGELFF	TGCAGTGCTAGAAACCGCGGGTGGTACCCCTCCGGGGAGCTGTTTTTT
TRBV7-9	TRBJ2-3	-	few	CASSLEGNTDTQYF	TGTGCCAGCAGCTTAGAGGGCAACACAGATACGCAGTATTTT
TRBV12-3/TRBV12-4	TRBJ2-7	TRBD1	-	CASSLRQGAREQYF	TGTGCCAGCAGTTTACGACAGGGGGCGCGAGAGCAGTACTTC
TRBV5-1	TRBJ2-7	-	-	CASSLVGRGVLHEQYF	TGCGCCAGCAGCTTGGTGGGCAGGGGGGTCTTGCACGAGCAGTACTTC